These 29 T cell receptor beta chains share one sample of origin, sequenced in a study of liver allograft versus peripheral blood T cells. The wider study: Recipients' peripheral blood T cell receptor repertoires were compared with those in transplanted livers.

TCRdb processed the reads anew with MiXCR; each CDR3 protein has one entry. The sample yields some 14,000 distinct CDR3 sequences, less than 20% seen once. The source is a human patient who had a liver transplant. Some T cells could come from the graft donor.

This sequence joins TRBV20-1 and TRBJ2-2; weak D call: TRBD2 (6 bases). The CDR3 has 16 residues. In germline, CDR1 is DFQATT, CDR2 SNEGSKA (reference sequence). V was trimmed by 0 bases and J by 0 bases, leaving 11 bases between them. The CDR3 spells CSARDLTGANTGELFF. In DNA form, the CDR3 reads TGCAGTGCTAGAGATCTGACGGGAGCGAACACCGGGGAGCTGTTTTTT.

The sample holds a few counts of this clonotype. The J gene is TRBJ2-2, the V gene TRBV5-6; D may be TRBD1 or TRBD2 (6 bases each). V was pared by 4 bases and J by 3 bases, with 16 bases between. Germline assignment: CDR1 SGHDT and CDR2 YYEEEE. The CDR3 loop spans 16 amino acids. The CDR3 reads CASSPLGGQDTGELFF. CDR3 in DNA: TGTGCCAGCAGCCCTCTTGGGGGGCAGGACACCGGGGAGCTGTTTTTT.

By share of the sample, this clonotype is medium-sized. The chain recombines TRBV7-9 with TRBJ2-6; TRBD1 or TRBD2 may be the D gene (5 bases each). Trimming took off 6 bases at V and 0 bases at J, with 15 bases between the two ends. Per germline, CDR1 SEHNR and CDR2 FQNEAQ (reference sequence). This CDR3 has 17 amino acids. The CDR3 protein is CASRPAGAHSGANVLTF. In DNA, the CDR3 is TGTGCCAGCAGGCCGGCCGGGGCTCACTCTGGGGCCAACGTCCTGACTTTC.

A few counts support this clonotype. V gene TRBV7-9 combines with J gene TRBJ1-3, with D perhaps TRBD1 (6 bases). Trimming stripped 7 bases from V and 1 base from J, with 14 bases between. The CDR3 extends over 15 amino acids. CDR1 and CDR2 from the germline V gene are SEHNR and FQNEAQ (reference sequence). The CDR3: CASIPGAGSGNTIYF. Written as DNA, the CDR3 is TGTGCCAGCATTCCGGGGGCCGGTTCTGGAAACACCATATATTTT.

This rearrangement joins TRBV11-3 to TRBJ2-7, with D unresolved. The CDR3 has 13 residues. Trimming removed 2 bases at V and 6 bases at J, with 11 bases between. Germline V gives CDR1 SGHNT, CDR2 YENEEA. Here the CDR3 reads CASSLLPSLEQYF. In DNA, the CDR3 is TGTGCCAGCAGCTTACTTCCCTCGCTCGAGCAGTACTTC.

Relative to its sample, this clonotype is medium-sized. The chain recombines TRBV10-3 with TRBJ1-2, with TRBD1 matching over 9 bases. Per the germline V gene, CDR1 is ENHRY and CDR2 is SYGVKD. The CDR3 length is 14 residues. With 4 bases clipped from V and 4 bases from J, the junction kept 4 bases outside the gene matches. The CDR3 loop is CAISVDRGSYGYTF. The CDR3 region has the DNA TGTGCCATCAGTGTGGACAGGGGAAGCTATGGCTACACCTTC.

Ten or more counts support this clonotype. The chain links TRBV6-5 to TRBJ1-6; D is ambiguous. The CDR3 length is 15 residues. V was pared by 7 bases and J by 8 bases, with 18 bases between. The V gene's germline CDR1 is MNHEY and CDR2 SVGAGI. In nucleotides, the CDR3 is TGTGCCAGCACCTACGGGCAGTCTACGGATTCACCCCTCCACTTT. Residues: CASTYGQSTDSPLHF.

The rearrangement links TRBV30 to TRBJ1-5; D remains ambiguous. Germline lookup yields CDR1 GTSNPN and CDR2 SVGIG (reference sequence). The CDR3 sequence is 12 residues long. The germline V and J ends were trimmed by 4 bases and 4 bases, with 8 bases remaining between them. In DNA, the CDR3 is TGTGCCTGGAATCGGGCGAATCAGCCCCAGCATTTT. Translated: CAWNRANQPQHF.

Sample share makes this clonotype medium-sized. This chain links TRBV24-1 with TRBJ2-1; maybe TRBD2 (5 bases). Germline V gene sequence: CDR1 KGHDR, CDR2 SFDVKD. The CDR3 loop spans 13 amino acids. Trimming removed 5 bases from V and 7 bases from J, with 11 bases in between. DNA of the CDR3: TGTGCCACCAGTGGGGGAGCATTGAATGAGCAGTTCTTC. This encodes CATSGGALNEQFF.

Many counts were recorded for this clonotype. V usage is TRBV7-2 and J usage is TRBJ2-1; 8 bases match TRBD1. Germline CDR1 is SGHTA and CDR2 is FQGNSA. V shed 5 bases and J 8 bases; nucleotides not matched to a gene: 8. The CDR3 runs to 14 residues. CDR3 amino acids: CASSKTTGADEQFF. As DNA, the CDR3 is TGTGCCAGCAGCAAAACGACAGGGGCAGATGAGCAGTTCTTC.

By sample fraction, this clonotype is medium-sized. The chain employs TRBV29-1 and TRBJ1-1; a weak D match, TRBD1 (5 bases). This CDR3 region has 11 residues. CDR1 and CDR2 (germline): SQVTM, ANQGSEA. The germline V and J ends were trimmed by 6 bases and 3 bases, with 8 bases remaining between them. CDR3 bases: TGCAGCGTGGGGACCTACACTGAAGCTTTCTTT. It is translated as CSVGTYTEAFF.

By share, this clonotype counts as medium-sized. The chain joins TRBV6-1 to TRBJ2-1, with 7 bases aligning to TRBD2. The trim removed 3 bases at V and 3 bases at J, leaving 11 bases unmatched. This CDR3 is built from 17 residues. Germline V gene lookup returns CDR1 MNHNS and CDR2 SASEGT. The CDR3 spells CASSDRGLDKGYNEQFF. The CDR3 nucleotides are TGTGCCAGCAGTGATAGAGGACTAGACAAGGGCTACAATGAGCAGTTCTTC.

The V gene is TRBV7-2, the J gene TRBJ2-5, with 9 positions matching TRBD2. This CDR3 is built from 14 residues. Germline loops: CDR1 SGHTA, CDR2 FQGNSA. V was pared by 1 base and J by 3 bases, with 0 bases of the junction left unmatched. The CDR3, as DNA: TGTGCCAGCAGCTTAGGACTAGCGGAAGAGACCCAGTACTTC. It encodes CASSLGLAEETQYF.

This clonotype showed up just a few times. The chain recombines TRBV18 with TRBJ1-1; D ambiguous. Trimming took off 2 bases at V and 1 base at J, with 8 bases between the two ends. The CDR3 spans 14 residues. In germline, CDR1 is KGHSH, CDR2 LQKENI. CDR3 DNA: TGTGCCAGCTCACCAGACGCCGGGAACACTGAAGCTTTCTTT. Translated: CASSPDAGNTEAFF.

This clonotype qualifies as medium-sized. The chain is built from TRBV19 and TRBJ1-4, with D possibly TRBD1 on 5 matching bases. This CDR3 spans 16 amino acids. Trimming shortened V by 3 bases and J by 1 base, and 12 bases separated the two germline ends. The germline V gene has CDR1 LNHDA and CDR2 SQIVND (reference sequence). As DNA, the CDR3 is TGTGCCAGTAGTATCCCCGGGGCCGGAACTAATGAAAAACTGTTTTTT. Protein sequence: CASSIPGAGTNEKLFF.

The genes are TRBV20-1 and TRBJ2-7, with 13 positions matching TRBD2. Germline CDR1 DFQATT, CDR2 SNEGSKA (reference sequence). J lost 2 bases, V lost 5 bases, and 3 bases had no gene match. This CDR3 has 14 residues. The CDR3 region is CSALGTSGTYEQYF. CDR3 sequence (DNA): TGCAGTGCTCTAGGGACTAGCGGGACCTACGAGCAGTACTTC.

This clonotype qualifies as medium-sized. The chain uses TRBV6-2 or TRBV6-3 and TRBJ2-2; TRBD1 matches at 7 bases. The CDR3 totals 15 residues. Germline loops: CDR1 MNHEY, CDR2 SVGEGT. Trimming removed 9 bases from V and 6 bases from J; junction bases left unmatched: 13. The CDR3 sequence is CASFRQGGYAGELFF. The CDR3, as DNA: TGTGCCAGTTTTCGACAGGGTGGTTACGCCGGGGAGCTGTTTTTT.

This clonotype is labeled medium-sized. J is TRBJ1-2 and V is TRBV6-5, with 7 bases aligning to TRBD1. CDR1 and CDR2 (germline): MNHEY, SVGAGI. The CDR3 runs 14 residues. V gave up 6 bases and J gave up 7 bases; unmatched junction bases: 11. The CDR3: CASSWDSSGSGYTF. CDR3 nucleotides: TGTGCCAGCAGCTGGGACAGCTCGGGTTCTGGCTACACCTTC.

This clonotype has a handful of counts. The V gene is TRBV28, the J gene TRBJ1-5; TRBD1 matches 7 bases. V lost 5 bases, J lost 3 bases, and 16 bases stayed unmatched. This CDR3 is built from 18 residues. In germline, CDR1 is MDHEN, CDR2 SYDVKM. The CDR3 DNA reads as TGTGCCAGCAGTCCACCGGGGCTCCTCACAGGGGTCAATCAGCCCCAGCATTTT. This translates into CASSPPGLLTGVNQPQHF.

This clonotype was picked up a small number of times. The chain is built from TRBV9 and TRBJ2-7; 9 nucleotides line up with TRBD2. This CDR3 comprises 16 residues. Looked up from germline, CDR1 is SGDLS and CDR2 is YYNGEE. The V segment lost 2 bases and the J segment 4 bases; nucleotides outside the gene matches: 10. The CDR3 nucleotides are TGTGCCAGCAGCGTGGGGATAGCGGGAGTTCGTTACGAGCAGTACTTC. Amino acids: CASSVGIAGVRYEQYF.

This clonotype is medium-sized in the sample. The V and J genes are TRBV6-1 and TRBJ1-1; 7 bases are a match to TRBD1. This CDR3 spans 14 amino acids. The germline V gene has CDR1 MNHNS and CDR2 SASEGT. The junction had 3 bases not matched to a gene; V was cut back by 4 bases and J by 1 base. CDR3 protein: CASSAQGWNTEAFF. Here the CDR3 DNA reads TGTGCCAGCAGTGCACAGGGGTGGAACACTGAAGCTTTCTTT.

By share, this clonotype ranks as medium-sized. The J gene is TRBJ2-3, the V gene TRBV7-2; 8 bases align to TRBD2. Unmatched junction bases numbered 13, after V lost 5 bases and J lost 0 bases. This CDR3 has 18 residues. Per germline, CDR1 SGHTA and CDR2 FQGNSA. The CDR3 protein is CASSPSQAGVWSTDTQYF. The CDR3 DNA reads TGTGCCAGCAGCCCGAGCCAAGCGGGAGTTTGGAGCACAGATACGCAGTATTTT.

Notes on this clonotype: A much bigger clone sits one base away, suggesting this may be a read error. V is TRBV18 and J is TRBJ2-7; D unclear. V was pared by 3 bases and J by 0 bases, with 6 bases between. CDR1 and CDR2 from the germline V gene are KGHSH and LQKENI. CDR3 length equals 13 residues. DNA for the CDR3: TGTGCCAGCTCACCCACGAGCTCCTACGAGCAGTACTTC. Translating it yields CASSPTSSYEQYF.

The CDR3 sequence is CASSLSLSGGTDTQYF. CDR3 coding DNA: TGTGCCAGCAGTTTATCCCTCAGCGGGGGGACAGATACGCAGTATTTT. The genes are TRBV6-5 and TRBJ2-3; 9 bases map to TRBD2. The CDR3 is made up of 16 amino acids. V lost 4 bases and J lost 3; bases outside the gene matches: 8. CDR1 and CDR2 (germline): MNHEY, SVGAGI.

This clonotype was detected a few times. This rearrangement joins TRBV9 to TRBJ1-4; TRBD1 aligns across 9 bases. This CDR3 region has 15 residues. Germline lookup yields CDR1 SGDLS and CDR2 YYNGEE. Germline trimming cut 4 bases from V and 8 bases from J; bases unmatched to any gene: 9. The CDR3 nucleotides are TGTGCCAGCAGCTCGATCGGGGGGACAGGGGAAAAACTGTTTTTT. Protein product: CASSSIGGTGEKLFF.

The chain employs TRBV12-3 or TRBV12-4 and TRBJ2-7; 8 bases map to TRBD1. The CDR3 loop spans 17 amino acids. The ends lost 6 bases at V and 9 bases at J; junction bases unmatched: 22. The CDR3 spells CASRLFAFAGQADVQYF. DNA for the CDR3: TGTGCCAGCAGGTTATTCGCCTTCGCGGGACAGGCGGACGTGCAGTACTTC.

This clonotype was counted at least ten times. The chain employs TRBV6-5 and TRBJ2-1; 11 nucleotides align to TRBD2. The J segment lost 1 base and the V segment lost 6 bases, leaving 14 bases of the junction unmatched. From germline, CDR1 is MNHEY and CDR2 SVGAGI. The CDR3 covers 19 residues. The CDR3 DNA follows: TGTGCCAGCAGCTCCCACGCTCCAACTAGCGGGGGATCCTACAATGAGCAGTTCTTC. This gives the protein CASSSHAPTSGGSYNEQFF.

This clonotype is termed medium-sized. V usage is TRBV24-1 and J usage is TRBJ2-1; 7 nucleotides match TRBD1. The germline CDR1 and CDR2 sequences are KGHDR and SFDVKD. This CDR3 spans 18 amino acids. With 4 bases clipped from V and 0 bases from J, the junction kept 11 bases outside the gene matches. CDR3 DNA: TGTGCCACCAGTGAGCAATTGGGACAGAGGAGCTCCTACAATGAGCAGTTCTTC. It encodes CATSEQLGQRSSYNEQFF.

This clonotype is judged medium-sized. V and J are TRBV27 and TRBJ2-3, with D perhaps matching TRBD1 (6 bases). Germline lookup yields CDR1 MNHEY and CDR2 SMNVEV (reference sequence). CDR3 length: 16 amino acids. The V end lost 3 bases, the J end lost 4 bases, and 17 bases lay between the germline ends. CDR3 protein: CASSFRGRGRADTQYF. Here the CDR3 DNA reads TGTGCCAGCAGTTTTAGGGGCAGGGGCCGTGCAGATACGCAGTATTTT.